This TCR beta chain was sequenced in a study of CXCR3-negative and CXCR3-positive naive CD8 T cells. Study results and limitations: Both naive subsets showed comparably high diversity, and memory CD8+ cells showed much lower diversity. CXCR3-positive naive cells had TRB CDR3s that were more hydrophobic than CXCR3-negative naive cells had. Naive CXCR3-positive and CXCR3-negative cells shared TRBV-TRBJ usage; memory cells diverged.

UMI-labeled TRB cDNA libraries were prepared by 5' RACE. TCRdb reprocessed the 5' RACE reads and stores each CDR3 protein as one record, lacking DNA. The clone table shows under 50,000 distinct CDR3 sequences, with the ten largest holding approximately 2.5%. Concerning this clonotype itself: Its cognate antigen is unknown.

This CDR3 contains 15 residues. Germline V CDR1 and CDR2: MRHNA, SNTAGT. The clonotype was recovered from a human donor in good health. Some clones in this sample may be carry-over from other donors' samples. The rearrangement links TRBV6-4 to TRBJ2-1; the D call from TCRdb, TRBD2, cannot be confirmed without DNA. The specimen sequenced was naive CXCR3- CD8+ T cells from blood. Subset given: CD45RO-CCR7+CD27+CD95- naive CD8+ T cells lacking CXCR3 (TNR3-). CDR3 amino acids: CASSPEGEGSNEQFF.